The subject of this entry is one TCR beta chain. The data originate from a study of shared T cell receptors in the human thymus. The data were produced by immunoSEQ multiplex PCR, yet TCRdb's version contains in-frame clones alone and is incomplete. The sample lists roughly 500,000 clones; more than 75% were seen once. Separately, the same data were catalogued under a study of human thymus T cells. That paper notes: Thymus was obtained from resections taken during corrective heart surgery. Among thymic and blood repertoires, usage of V and J genes appeared biased. Among unrelated individuals, related research reported thymic repertoires that overlapped highly.

The sample was thymocytes. This receptor was taken from a boy younger than two with a congenital heart defect.

CDR3 nucleotides: TGTGCCAGCAGTTTATTATCAGGGGACACTGAAGCTTTCTTT. Encoded protein: CASSLLSGDTEAFF. The V and J genes are TRBV28 and TRBJ1-1; D perhaps matches TRBD1 (6 bases). Per the germline V gene, CDR1 is MDHEN and CDR2 is SYDVKM. V was trimmed by 1 base and J by 3 bases, leaving 9 bases between them. This CDR3 region has 14 residues.